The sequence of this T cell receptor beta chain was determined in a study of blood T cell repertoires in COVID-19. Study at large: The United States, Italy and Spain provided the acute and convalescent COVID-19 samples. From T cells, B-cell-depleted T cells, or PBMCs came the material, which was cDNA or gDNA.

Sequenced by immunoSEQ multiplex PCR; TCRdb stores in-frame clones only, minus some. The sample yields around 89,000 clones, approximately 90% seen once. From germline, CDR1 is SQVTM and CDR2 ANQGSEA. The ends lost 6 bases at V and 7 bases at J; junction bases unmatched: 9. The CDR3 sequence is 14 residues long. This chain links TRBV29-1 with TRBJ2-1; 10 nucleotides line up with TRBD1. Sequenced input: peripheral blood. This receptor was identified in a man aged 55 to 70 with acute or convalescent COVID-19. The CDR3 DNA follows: TGCAGCGTCATATTTTCGGACAGGGGGAATGAGCAGTTCTTC. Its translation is CSVIFSDRGNEQFF.